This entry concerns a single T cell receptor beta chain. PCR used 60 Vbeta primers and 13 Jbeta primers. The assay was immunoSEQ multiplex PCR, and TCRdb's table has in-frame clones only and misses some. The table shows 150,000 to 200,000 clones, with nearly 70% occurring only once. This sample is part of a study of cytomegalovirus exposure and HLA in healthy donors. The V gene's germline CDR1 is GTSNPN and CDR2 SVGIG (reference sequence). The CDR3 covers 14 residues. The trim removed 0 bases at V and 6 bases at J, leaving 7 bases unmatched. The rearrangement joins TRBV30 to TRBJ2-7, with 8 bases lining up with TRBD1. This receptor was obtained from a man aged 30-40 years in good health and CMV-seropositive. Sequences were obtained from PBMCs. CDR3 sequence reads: CAWSVGRTGFEQYF. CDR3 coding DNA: TGTGCCTGGAGTGTAGGCCGGACAGGGTTCGAGCAGTACTTC. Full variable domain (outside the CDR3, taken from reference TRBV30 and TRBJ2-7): SQTIHQWPATLVQPVGSPLSLECTVEGTSNPNLYWYRQAAGRGLQLLFYSVGIGQISSEVPQNLSASRPQDRQFILSSKKLLLSDSGFYLCAWSVGRTGFEQYFGPGTRLTVT.